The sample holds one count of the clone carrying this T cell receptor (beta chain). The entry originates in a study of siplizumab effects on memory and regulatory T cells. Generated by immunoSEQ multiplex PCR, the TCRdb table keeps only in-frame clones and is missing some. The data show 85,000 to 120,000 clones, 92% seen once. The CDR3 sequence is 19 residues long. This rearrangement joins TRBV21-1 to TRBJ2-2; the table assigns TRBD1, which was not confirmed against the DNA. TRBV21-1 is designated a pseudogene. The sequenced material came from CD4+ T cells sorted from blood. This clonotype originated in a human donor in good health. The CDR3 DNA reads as TGTGCCAGCAGCAGAGGGGTGAAAGACAGGGGGCGCCGAACCGGGGAGCTGTTTTTT. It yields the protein CASSRGVKDRGRRTGELFF.